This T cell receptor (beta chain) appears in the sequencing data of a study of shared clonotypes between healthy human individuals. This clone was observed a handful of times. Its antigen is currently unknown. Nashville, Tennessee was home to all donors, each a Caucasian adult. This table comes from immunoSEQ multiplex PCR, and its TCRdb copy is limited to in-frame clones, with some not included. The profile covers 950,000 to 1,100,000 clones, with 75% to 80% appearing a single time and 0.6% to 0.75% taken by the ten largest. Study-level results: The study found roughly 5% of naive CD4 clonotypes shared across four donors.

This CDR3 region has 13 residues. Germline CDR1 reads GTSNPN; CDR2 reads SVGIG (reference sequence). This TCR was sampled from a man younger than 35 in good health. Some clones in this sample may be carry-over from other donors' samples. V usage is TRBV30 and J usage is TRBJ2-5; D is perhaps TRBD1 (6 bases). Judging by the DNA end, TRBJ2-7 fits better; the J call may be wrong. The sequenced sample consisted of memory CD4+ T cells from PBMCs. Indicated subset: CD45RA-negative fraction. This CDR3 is CAWTQGSSYEQYF. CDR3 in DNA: TGTGCCTGGACACAGGGAAGCTCCTACGAGCAGTACTTC.